The 15 T cell receptor beta chains below all came from one sample that was sequenced in a study of OX40 agonist ivuxolimab in advanced cancers. Clones were read by immunoSEQ multiplex PCR, and TCRdb kept only the in-frame ones, dropping some. The data hold tens of thousands of clones, with approximately 91% observed a single time. The sample consisted of CD4+ or CD8+ T cells sorted from blood, taken in a trial of the OX40 agonist ivuxolimab. These receptors originate from an adult with an advanced solid tumor such as melanoma, head and neck, liver or kidney cancer.

This chain connects TRBV28 to TRBJ2-7; maybe TRBD1 (5 bases). The germline gives CDR1 MDHEN, CDR2 SYDVKM. Deletions cut 3 bases from V and 0 bases from J, with 9 bases between. The CDR3 runs to 14 residues. Written as DNA, the CDR3 is TGTGCCAGCAGTTTCCCGACAGTCTCCTACGAGCAGTACTTC. It codes for CASSFPTVSYEQYF.

The genes are TRBV2 and TRBJ2-7, with a possible D match to TRBD2 (5 bases). The CDR3 runs to 15 residues. Germline V gives CDR1 SNHLY, CDR2 FYNNEI. The germline V and J ends were trimmed by 6 bases and 2 bases, with 17 bases remaining between them. CDR3: CASSQVRGRTYEQYF. The CDR3 DNA sequence: TGTGCCAGCAGCCAAGTAAGAGGGAGAACCTACGAGCAGTACTTC.

The chain carries TRBV4-2 and TRBJ2-3, with a weak D call TRBD2 (5 bases). Germline V gene data show CDR1 as LGHNA and CDR2 as YNFKEQ. Deletions cut 5 bases from V and 2 bases from J, with 11 bases between. The CDR3 runs to 14 residues. CDR3 residues: CASSSADLTDTQYF. The CDR3 DNA sequence: TGTGCCAGCAGCTCAGCGGACCTCACAGATACGCAGTATTTT.

Only one count was recorded for this clone. The chain has TRBV19 and TRBJ2-6; D gene uncertain. Germline V gene sequence: CDR1 LNHDA, CDR2 SQIVND (reference sequence). The V end lost 3 bases, the J end lost 2 bases, and 8 bases lay between the germline ends. This CDR3 contains 15 residues. CDR3 loop: CASSMIQAGANVLTF. The CDR3 DNA is TGTGCCAGTAGTATGATTCAGGCTGGGGCCAACGTCCTGACTTTC.

V usage is TRBV14 and J usage is TRBJ1-2; TRBD1 agrees at 12 bases. This CDR3 has 16 residues. With 4 bases clipped from V and 5 bases from J, the junction kept 8 bases outside the gene matches. Germline V gene sequence: CDR1 SGHDN, CDR2 FVKESK. The CDR3 nucleotides read TGTGCCAGCAGCCGGGACAGGGGGCTAGTGAAGTATGGCTACACCTTC. This encodes CASSRDRGLVKYGYTF.

This chain joins TRBV29-1 and TRBJ2-3; D gene ambiguous. Germline CDR1 and CDR2: SQVTM and ANQGSEA. The V and J ends lost 2 bases and 3 bases respectively, with 12 bases between them. This CDR3 contains 14 residues. The CDR3 sequence is CSVEIGAATDTQYF. The CDR3 bases are TGCAGCGTTGAAATAGGCGCGGCGACAGATACGCAGTATTTT.

This sequence joins TRBV28 and TRBJ2-7, with TRBD1 identical over 9 bases. The CDR3 runs 15 residues. The germline CDR1 and CDR2 sequences are MDHEN and SYDVKM. Trimming at V came to 4 bases and at J to 3 bases, leaving 7 bases not matched to a gene. The CDR3 nucleotides read TGTGCCAGCAGTTGGGACAGGGAAGGTGGCTACGAGCAGTACTTC. Protein sequence: CASSWDREGGYEQYF.

CDR3 sequence (DNA): TGTGCCAGCAGTGAATACCAGGGGAACACTGAAGCTTTCTTT. Its protein product is CASSEYQGNTEAFF. The chain is built from TRBV6-1 and TRBJ1-1; the D gene is possibly TRBD1 (5 bases). CDR1 is MNHNS, CDR2 SASEGT, per germline. The CDR3 length is 14 residues. The V and J ends lost 2 bases and 1 base respectively, with 8 bases between them.

Only one count was recorded for this clone. This sequence joins TRBV4-1 and TRBJ1-4; D call uncertain. Germline CDR1 and CDR2: MGHRA and YSYEKL. V gave up 3 bases and J gave up 8 bases, with 10 bases separating them. The CDR3 covers 13 residues. For the CDR3, the DNA is TGCGCCAGCAGCCAGAGTTATCAGGAAAAACTGTTTTTT. It is translated as CASSQSYQEKLFF.

V and J are TRBV29-1 and TRBJ2-1; D is ambiguous. V lost 2 bases and J 0 bases, leaving 8 bases between the germline ends. Germline CDR1 SQVTM, CDR2 ANQGSEA. The CDR3 has 14 amino acids. CDR3 DNA: TGCAGCGTTGAATCAGTTTTCTCCTACAATGAGCAGTTCTTC. Protein: CSVESVFSYNEQFF.

The CDR3 protein is CATSRFRGTRQGPETQYF. As DNA, the CDR3 is TGTGCCACCAGCCGGTTCCGCGGAACAAGACAGGGCCCGGAGACCCAGTACTTC. The chain is built from TRBV15 and TRBJ2-5, with TRBD1 identical over 7 bases. With V trimmed by 5 bases and J by 5 bases, 20 bases remained unmatched. CDR1 is LNHNV, CDR2 YYDKDF, per germline (reference sequence). The CDR3 extends over 18 amino acids.

This sequence joins TRBV5-6 and TRBJ2-3, with D perhaps given as TRBD1 or TRBD2 (5 bases each). The CDR3 contains 13 residues. Germline V CDR1 and CDR2: SGHDT, YYEEEE. The V end lost 2 bases, the J end lost 2 bases, and 6 bases lay between the germline ends. CDR3 amino acids: CASSLGTTDTQYF. For the CDR3, the DNA is TGTGCCAGCAGCTTAGGGACCACAGATACGCAGTATTTT.

This chain joins TRBV10-3 and TRBJ1-2; no reliable D call. With 6 bases removed from V and 8 bases from J, the gap between germline ends came to 16 bases. CDR3 size: 13 residues. Germline V gives CDR1 ENHRY, CDR2 SYGVKD. CDR3 loop: CAISADTFVGYTF. CDR3 DNA: TGTGCCATCAGCGCCGACACGTTTGTGGGCTACACCTTC.

The V and J genes are TRBV28 and TRBJ1-1; no clear D. The CDR3 loop spans 11 amino acids. CDR1 MDHEN and CDR2 SYDVKM come from the germline V gene. Trimming left V 2 bases short and J 10 bases short, with 8 bases between. CDR3 sequence: CASSLSRGAFF. CDR3 DNA sequence: TGTGCCAGCAGTTTAAGCCGTGGAGCTTTCTTT. Using reference TRBV28 and TRBJ1-1 for the parts outside the CDR3, the full variable domain is DVKVTQSSRYLVKRTGEKVFLECVQDMDHENMFWYRQDPGLGLRLIYFSYDVKMKEKGDIPEGYSVSREKKERFSLILESASTNQTSMYLCASSLSRGAFFGQGTRLTVV.

V is TRBV28 and J is TRBJ1-1, with unresolved D. Deletions cut 5 bases from V and 2 bases from J, with 6 bases between. This CDR3 has 12 residues. The germline V gene has CDR1 MDHEN and CDR2 SYDVKM. The CDR3 DNA follows: TGTGCCAGCAGTAGTCATAACACTGAAGCTTTCTTT. This translates into CASSSHNTEAFF.